A selection of T cell receptor beta chains follows, all from one sample in a study of blood T cell repertoires in COVID-19. Assay: immunoSEQ multiplex PCR; the TCRdb copy retains only in-frame clones and omits some. The sample holds over 250,000 clones, over 70% seen once. Source material: peripheral blood. Receptors were obtained from a woman in her 40s who had recovered from COVID-19. Each CDR3 is given with its conserved first and last residue. Fields, in order: V gene, D gene, J gene, clone size, CDR3 DNA, CDR3 protein. D genes are given only for firm matches. Some rows mark clone size as missing; the rest say once, few, many or name a class of expanded clone.

V: TRBV6-5; D: .; J: TRBJ1-3; size: .; DNA: TGTGCCAGCTCCCCAGGAGGGAGCCGAAACACCATATATTTT; CDR3: CASSPGGSRNTIYF
V: TRBV2; D: .; J: TRBJ1-3; size: .; DNA: TGTGCCAGCAGTGTCCAGGGGCTACTCGCTGGAAACACCATATATTTT; CDR3: CASSVQGLLAGNTIYF
V: TRBV5-1; D: TRBD2; J: TRBJ2-3; size: .; DNA: TGCGCCAGCAGCCTAGGGACTAGCGGCCCGGATACGCAGTATTTT; CDR3: CASSLGTSGPDTQYF
V: TRBV2; D: .; J: TRBJ1-6; size: .; DNA: TGTGCCAGCAGTGAATTGGAGGGAGTCTATAATTCACCCCTCCACTTT; CDR3: CASSELEGVYNSPLHF
V: TRBV6-4; D: TRBD2; J: TRBJ2-1; size: .; DNA: TGTGCCAGCAGTATCGGGACTAGCACCTACAATGAGCAGTTCTTC; CDR3: CASSIGTSTYNEQFF
V: TRBV6-2/TRBV6-3; D: .; J: TRBJ2-2; size: .; DNA: TGTGCCAGCAGTTACCGGCGGGGGCCCACCGGGGAGCTGTTTTTT; CDR3: CASSYRRGPTGELFF
V: TRBV10-1; D: TRBD1; J: TRBJ2-5; size: .; DNA: TGCGCCAGCAGTGAGTCGGGTACAGGGGAACAAGAGACCCAGTACTTC; CDR3: CASSESGTGEQETQYF
V: TRBV2; D: .; J: TRBJ1-1; size: .; DNA: TGTGCCAGCAGTGGGGGGAGGGGCACTGAAGCTTTCTTT; CDR3: CASSGGRGTEAFF
V: TRBV5-1; D: TRBD1; J: TRBJ1-1; size: .; DNA: TGCGCCAGCAGCTTAGGACAGGCCGTGGTCTTT; CDR3: CASSLGQAVVF
V: TRBV29-1; D: TRBD1; J: TRBJ1-2; size: once; DNA: TGCAGCGCCGGACAGGTCCAGCTCGGGGGCTACACCTTC; CDR3: CSAGQVQLGGYTF
V: TRBV13; D: TRBD2; J: TRBJ2-1; size: .; DNA: TGTGCCAGCAGCTTACGGCGGGGGGGCCGATTTATTCCCTACAATGAGCAGTTCTTC; CDR3: CASSLRRGGRFIPYNEQFF
V: TRBV9; D: TRBD1; J: TRBJ1-1; size: .; DNA: TGTGCCAGCAGCCATCGGGACAGGGGAGCGACTGAAGCTTTCTTT; CDR3: CASSHRDRGATEAFF
V: TRBV12-5; D: .; J: TRBJ1-2; size: .; DNA: TGTGCTAGTGGTTTGGCAGGGCCACTCTATGGCTACACCTTC; CDR3: CASGLAGPLYGYTF
V: TRBV5-1; D: .; J: TRBJ1-6; size: .; DNA: TGCGCCAGCAGCTTGGGACAATTTAATTCACCCCTCCACTTT; CDR3: CASSLGQFNSPLHF
V: TRBV6-6; D: TRBD1; J: TRBJ1-1; size: .; DNA: TGTGCCAGCACCGCTACTACAGGGGAGCGGGCTTTCTTT; CDR3: CASTATTGERAFF
V: TRBV5-4; D: .; J: TRBJ2-3; size: .; DNA: TGTGCCAGCAGCTTGGTTGGGGGGGGCGTCACAGATACGCAGTATTTT; CDR3: CASSLVGGGVTDTQYF
V: TRBV5-1; D: .; J: TRBJ1-2; size: .; DNA: TGCGCCAGCAGCCCGTACGCTGCGGAAAATGGCTACACCTTC; CDR3: CASSPYAAENGYTF
V: TRBV10-2; D: TRBD1; J: TRBJ1-1; size: few; DNA: TGCGCCAGCAGACAGGGGGGGGACACTGAAGCTTTCTTT; CDR3: CASRQGGDTEAFF
V: TRBV2; D: .; J: TRBJ1-1; size: once; DNA: TGTGCCAGCAGCGCGGGGGTGGTCACTGAAGCTTTCTTT; CDR3: CASSAGVVTEAFF
V: TRBV6-5; D: .; J: TRBJ1-1; size: .; DNA: TGTGCCAGCAGTTCCCGAGGGGGGAACACTGAAGCTTTCTTT; CDR3: CASSSRGGNTEAFF
V: TRBV6-5; D: .; J: TRBJ2-1; size: once; DNA: TGTGCCAGCACCGCGATGGACAGACAGCAGTTCTTC; CDR3: CASTAMDRQQFF
V: TRBV9; D: .; J: TRBJ1-6; size: .; DNA: TGTGCCAGCAGCGGAGGGTTATTGGCGCAGGCTCCACCCCTCCACTTT; CDR3: CASSGGLLAQAPPLHF